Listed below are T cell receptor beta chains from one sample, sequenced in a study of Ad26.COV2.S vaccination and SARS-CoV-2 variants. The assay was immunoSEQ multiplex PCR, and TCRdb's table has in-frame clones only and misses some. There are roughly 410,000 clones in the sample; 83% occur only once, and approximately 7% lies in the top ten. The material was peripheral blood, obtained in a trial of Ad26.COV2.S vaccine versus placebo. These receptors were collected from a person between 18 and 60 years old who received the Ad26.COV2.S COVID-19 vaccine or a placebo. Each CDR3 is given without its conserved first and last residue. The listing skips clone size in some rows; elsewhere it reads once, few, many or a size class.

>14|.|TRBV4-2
ASSLARAVKDSPLH
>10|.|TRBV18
ASSPEPNEQF
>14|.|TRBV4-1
ASSEGTTYSNQPQH
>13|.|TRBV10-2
ASSDSGRLTDTQY
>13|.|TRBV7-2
ASSLGGGLYNEQF
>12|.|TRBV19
ASSSPGQYQPQH
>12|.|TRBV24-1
ATSDPTTAGGYT
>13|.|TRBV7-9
ASSLDDGGNYGYT
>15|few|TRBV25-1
ASSESGSAYGKSTQY
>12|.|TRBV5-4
ASTTGGVYNEQF
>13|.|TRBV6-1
ASSGLAGAYNEQF
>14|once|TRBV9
ASSVDPGVNTGELF
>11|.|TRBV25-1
ASSETAIETQY
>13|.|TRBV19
ASSRDRRLTDTQY
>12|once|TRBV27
ASARGSAPREQF
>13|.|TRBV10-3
AISEMSSSTDTQY
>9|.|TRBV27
ASRTPYEQY
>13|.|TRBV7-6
ASSLEGWVPDTQY
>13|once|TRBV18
ASSRTGGVNTEAF
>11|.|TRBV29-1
SAAGDTGNTIY
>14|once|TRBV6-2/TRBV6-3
ASSPASAQGSYEQY
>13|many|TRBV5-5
ASSLGFDSGNTIY
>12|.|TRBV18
ASSPGPNTDTQY
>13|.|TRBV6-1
ASSEAQGGRETQY
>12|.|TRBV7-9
ASSLGQVYTEAF
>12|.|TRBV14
ASSKDRVFAPLH
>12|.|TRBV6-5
ASTRDRVNTEAF
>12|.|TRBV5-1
ASSLGTTAETQY
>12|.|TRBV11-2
ASSAGTVGYGYT
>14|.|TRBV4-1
ASSPFRDSQYNEQF
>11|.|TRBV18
ASYLNRESPLH
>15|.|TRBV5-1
ASSLFIGVQGRGTQY
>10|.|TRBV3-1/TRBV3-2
ASSLNAYEQY
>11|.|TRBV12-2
ASRLAEPYEQY
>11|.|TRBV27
ASSLALGYEQY
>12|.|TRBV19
ASSRGYSNQPQH
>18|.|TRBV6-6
ASSPYTSGAIIKYQETQY
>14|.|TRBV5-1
ASSPGQGIVGTEAF